The T cell receptor beta chain under discussion was sequenced for a study of blood T cell repertoires in COVID-19. V shed 5 bases, J shed 5 bases, and the junction held 9 bases outside the gene matches. The CDR3 length is 13 residues. Per the germline V gene, CDR1 is SQVTM and CDR2 is ANQGSEA. Per the original data handling: Amplification with reference gene primers provided the estimates of nucleated cell counts. Using immunoSEQ multiplex PCR, the repertoire was profiled, and TCRdb retains in-frame clones only, with some absent. V and J calls and clone size are copied from that table; D and trimming were computed from the DNA. The sample lists 100,000 to 150,000 clones; 65% to 85% were seen once.

The sequence came from a woman aged 80 or over with acute or convalescent COVID-19. Sequenced input: peripheral blood. The rearrangement joins TRBV29-1 to TRBJ2-7, with TRBD1 identical over 7 bases. The DNA of the CDR3 is TGCAGCGTTTTTACAGGGGTAGCCGACGAGCAGTACTTC. Residues: CSVFTGVADEQYF.